Shown below are 5 T cell receptor beta chains from a single sample sequenced in a study of shared clonotypes between healthy human individuals. Generated by immunoSEQ multiplex PCR, the TCRdb table keeps only in-frame clones and is missing some. The sample has millions of clones, 85% to 95% seen once. Input material: naive CD4+ T cells from PBMCs. The subset: CD45RA+ positively selected. The source is a man between 18 and 35 years old in good health. Some clones in this sample may be carry-over from other donors' samples.

The rearrangement uses TRBV4-1 and TRBJ2-7, with D possibly TRBD2 on 5 matching bases. The CDR3 sequence is 18 residues long. V was trimmed by 4 bases and J by 1 base, leaving 23 bases between them. Germline V lookup: CDR1 MGHRA, CDR2 YSYEKL. The CDR3 loop reads CASSPSPLRGRGSYEQYF. The CDR3 nucleotides are TGCGCCAGCAGCCCATCCCCCCTCCGGGGTAGAGGATCCTACGAGCAGTACTTC.

The chain joins TRBV28 to TRBJ1-1, with TRBD1 as a possible D gene (5 bases). Germline loops: CDR1 MDHEN, CDR2 SYDVKM. V lost 7 bases and J lost 8, with 14 bases in between. This CDR3 comprises 12 residues. DNA of the CDR3: TGTGCCAGCACCGCCCAGGGCTACGAAGCTTTCTTT. Encoded protein: CASTAQGYEAFF.

This chain connects TRBV5-6 to TRBJ1-1; unclear D gene. There are 16 residues in the CDR3. V lost 0 bases and J lost 1, with 13 bases in between. Looked up from germline, CDR1 is SGHDT and CDR2 is YYEEEE. CDR3: CASSLVHDRQNTEAFF. DNA for the CDR3: TGTGCCAGCAGCTTGGTTCACGACCGGCAGAACACTGAAGCTTTCTTT. Filled out from reference TRBV5-6 and TRBJ1-1, the complete variable domain reads DAGVTQSPTHLIKTRGQQVTLRCSPKSGHDTVSWYQQALGQGPQFIFQYYEEEERQRGNFPDRFSGHQFPNYSSELNVNALLLGDSALYLCASSLVHDRQNTEAFFGQGTRLTVV.

This clone appeared a few times. This chain uses TRBV7-8 with TRBJ1-1; a possible D gene is TRBD1 (6 bases). The CDR3 covers 14 residues. Germline V gene data show CDR1 as SGHVS and CDR2 as FQNEAQ. Trimming left V 5 bases short and J 1 base short, with 11 bases between. This CDR3 is CASSEVQGNTEAFF. The CDR3 region has the DNA TGTGCCAGCAGCGAAGTACAGGGGAACACTGAAGCTTTCTTT.

V is TRBV4-1 and J is TRBJ2-1; 7 nucleotides line up with TRBD2. Germline V lookup: CDR1 MGHRA, CDR2 YSYEKL. With 4 bases clipped from V and 4 bases from J, the junction kept 10 bases outside the gene matches. This CDR3 region has 16 residues. CDR3 DNA: TGCGCCAGCAGCCTAGAACGAGCGGGACGGTACAATGAGCAGTTCTTC. It specifies CASSLERAGRYNEQFF.